These 5 T cell receptor beta chains came from one sample sequenced in a study of cytomegalovirus exposure and HLA in healthy donors. Primers for the PCR totalled 60 Vbeta and 13 Jbeta. Repertoires were generated with immunoSEQ multiplex PCR, while TCRdb's copy carries only in-frame clones and drops some. Of about 160,000 clones in the sample, approximately 80% were seen once. Sequencing was performed on PBMCs. Receptors originate from a young man in good health and CMV-seropositive.

The V gene is TRBV4-1, the J gene TRBJ2-7, with 8 bases identical to TRBD1. Trimming at V came to 1 base and at J to 7 bases, leaving 9 bases not matched to a gene. This CDR3 is 15 amino acids long. Germline-derived CDR1 and CDR2 are MGHRA and YSYEKL. CDR3 sequence: CASSQVLQGGWEQYF. CDR3 DNA: TGCGCCAGCAGCCAAGTATTACAGGGGGGTTGGGAGCAGTACTTC.

V and J are TRBV5-5 and TRBJ2-3; 12 nucleotides line up with TRBD2. Germline CDR1 reads SGHKS; CDR2 reads YYEKEE (reference sequence). This CDR3 is built from 16 residues. Germline trimming cut 0 bases from V and 4 bases from J; bases unmatched to any gene: 3. DNA of the CDR3: TGTGCCAGCAGCTTGGTACTAGCGGGGGGATCAGATACGCAGTATTTT. It yields the protein CASSLVLAGGSDTQYF.

The gene calls are TRBV27 and TRBJ2-7; 8 bases are a match to TRBD1. The V gene end was trimmed by 5 bases and the J gene end by 4 bases; junction bases not matched to a gene: 4. Germline values: CDR1 MNHEY, CDR2 SMNVEV (reference sequence). The CDR3 is 13 residues long. Here the CDR3 reads CASSEGQAYEQYF. The DNA of the CDR3 is TGTGCCAGCAGTGAGGGACAGGCGTACGAGCAGTACTTC.

The V gene is TRBV5-1, the J gene TRBJ1-6; weak D call: TRBD1 (6 bases). Trimming removed 4 bases from V and 9 bases from J, with 14 bases in between. CDR3 length equals 14 residues. Germline V gene lookup returns CDR1 SGHRS and CDR2 YFSETQ. Here the CDR3 reads CASSHGTTASPLHF. CDR3 coding DNA: TGCGCCAGCAGCCACGGGACAACGGCTTCACCCCTCCACTTT.

The V call is TRBV11-2, the J call TRBJ2-3; 10 bases are shared with TRBD2. Trimming removed 1 base from V and 2 bases from J; junction bases left unmatched: 6. There are 17 residues in the CDR3. In germline, CDR1 is SGHAT, CDR2 FQNNGV. This CDR3 is CASSLGLAGDYTDTQYF. CDR3 sequence (DNA): TGTGCCAGCAGCTTAGGGCTAGCGGGGGATTACACAGATACGCAGTATTTT.